A selection of T cell receptor beta chains follows, all from one sample in a study of metastatic and nonmetastatic thyroid tumors. TCRdb recomputed clones from the PCR reads via MiXCR. This sample yields 8,000 to 10,000 clones, of which around 20% are seen a single time; about 15% belongs to the top ten. The sequencing input was adjacent normal tissue. The receptors derive from a female donor with papillary thyroid cancer or a benign thyroid nodule (not recorded which). Some clones in this sample may be carry-over from other donors' samples. CDR3s include the opening cysteine and the closing phenylalanine or tryptophan. The D gene is left open where the match is weak. Not every row has a clone size; where given, it reads once, few, many or a size class.

clone_size: .
j_call: TRBJ1-1
v_call: TRBV30
d_call: .
cdr3_nt: TGTGCCCAGCAGGAGAACACTGAAGCTTTCTTT
cdr3_aa: CAQQENTEAFF

clone_size: .
j_call: TRBJ2-7
v_call: TRBV20-1
d_call: .
cdr3_nt: TGCAGTGCTAGAGGGGGGAATGGGGCCTCCTACGAGCAGTACTTC
cdr3_aa: CSARGGNGASYEQYF

clone_size: many
j_call: TRBJ1-2
v_call: TRBV25-1
d_call: .
cdr3_nt: TGTGCCAGCAGTAAGATACGAACAGGGCGCGGTGGCTACACCTTC
cdr3_aa: CASSKIRTGRGGYTF

clone_size: medium-sized
j_call: TRBJ1-5
v_call: TRBV6-1
d_call: .
cdr3_nt: TGTGCCAGCAGACGGACATTCAATCAGCCCCAGCATTTT
cdr3_aa: CASRRTFNQPQHF

clone_size: .
j_call: TRBJ1-1
v_call: TRBV27
d_call: .
cdr3_nt: TGTGCCGGCAGTTTAGAGGGTCTTTCGACCGAAGCTTTCTTT
cdr3_aa: CAGSLEGLSTEAFF

clone_size: many
j_call: TRBJ2-7
v_call: TRBV4-1
d_call: .
cdr3_nt: TGCGCCAGCAGCCAAGAGCAGGGTCCCGGGACACCCAGAAGATCCTACGAGCAGTACTTC
cdr3_aa: CASSQEQGPGTPRRSYEQYF

clone_size: many
j_call: TRBJ1-4
v_call: TRBV7-9
d_call: .
cdr3_nt: TGTGCCAGCAGCTTAGACAGATTTAATGAAAAACTGTTTTTT
cdr3_aa: CASSLDRFNEKLFF

clone_size: few
j_call: TRBJ1-2
v_call: TRBV11-2
d_call: .
cdr3_nt: TGTGCCAGCAGCTTAGGGGTAGACACCTATGGCTACACCTTC
cdr3_aa: CASSLGVDTYGYTF

clone_size: .
j_call: TRBJ2-7
v_call: TRBV2
d_call: .
cdr3_nt: TGTTACAGCAGCCAGTCCCACTACGAGCAGTACTTC
cdr3_aa: CYSSQSHYEQYF

clone_size: few
j_call: TRBJ1-3
v_call: TRBV6-1
d_call: .
cdr3_nt: TGTGCCAGCACGGAGTCGGGGGCTGGAAACACCATATATTTT
cdr3_aa: CASTESGAGNTIYF

clone_size: .
j_call: TRBJ1-4
v_call: TRBV27
d_call: .
cdr3_nt: TGTGCCAGCAGCGCGAGCTTGTTTGCCGCTAATGAAAAACTGTTTTTT
cdr3_aa: CASSASLFAANEKLFF

clone_size: many
j_call: TRBJ1-2
v_call: TRBV19
d_call: .
cdr3_nt: TGTGCCAGTAGTATGGGGGGTAACTATGGCTACACCTTC
cdr3_aa: CASSMGGNYGYTF

clone_size: few
j_call: TRBJ1-5
v_call: TRBV6-2/TRBV6-3
d_call: .
cdr3_nt: TGTGCCAGCAGTCGGGCCCTACACTATAGCAATCAGCCCCAGCATTTT
cdr3_aa: CASSRALHYSNQPQHF

clone_size: .
j_call: TRBJ2-1
v_call: TRBV30
d_call: TRBD2
cdr3_nt: TGTGCCTGGACGGAAGGTAGCGGGAGGGCCGATGAGCAGTTCTTC
cdr3_aa: CAWTEGSGRADEQFF

clone_size: medium-sized
j_call: TRBJ2-7
v_call: TRBV5-1
d_call: .
cdr3_nt: TGCGCCAGCAGCTTGGGGACACTCCCCACCGAGCAGTACTTC
cdr3_aa: CASSLGTLPTEQYF

clone_size: many
j_call: TRBJ1-1
v_call: TRBV28
d_call: .
cdr3_nt: TGTGCCAGCAGTTTATGGGCCAAGGGGGGTACTGAAGCTTTCTTT
cdr3_aa: CASSLWAKGGTEAFF

clone_size: many
j_call: TRBJ1-1
v_call: TRBV20-1
d_call: .
cdr3_nt: TGCAGTGCTAGAGATGGCGGGGCCAGTGAAGCTTTCTTT
cdr3_aa: CSARDGGASEAFF

clone_size: many
j_call: TRBJ2-3
v_call: TRBV5-6
d_call: .
cdr3_nt: TGTGCCAGCAGCTTGGCCGGCAGGGGCACAGATACGCAGTATTTT
cdr3_aa: CASSLAGRGTDTQYF

clone_size: medium-sized
j_call: TRBJ1-2
v_call: TRBV19
d_call: .
cdr3_nt: TGTGCCAGTAGTACCCCCACGTATGGCTACACCTTC
cdr3_aa: CASSTPTYGYTF

clone_size: many
j_call: TRBJ2-3
v_call: TRBV5-1
d_call: TRBD1
cdr3_nt: TGCGCCAGCAGCACGGACAGGGGCACAGATACGCAGTATTTT
cdr3_aa: CASSTDRGTDTQYF

clone_size: medium-sized
j_call: TRBJ2-1
v_call: TRBV7-9
d_call: .
cdr3_nt: TGTGCCAGCAGCTCTGGCGGGGGCCCCTACAATGAGCAGTTCTTC
cdr3_aa: CASSSGGGPYNEQFF

clone_size: .
j_call: TRBJ2-5
v_call: TRBV15
d_call: TRBD1
cdr3_nt: TGTGCCGCCAACAGGGGACAGGGGGTAGAGACCCAGTACTTC
cdr3_aa: CAANRGQGVETQYF

clone_size: .
j_call: TRBJ2-5
v_call: TRBV29-1
d_call: TRBD1
cdr3_nt: TGCAGCGTTCTGAGCAGGGGGCCGGAGACCCATTACTTC
cdr3_aa: CSVLSRGPETHYF

clone_size: .
j_call: TRBJ2-7
v_call: TRBV6-2/TRBV6-3
d_call: TRBD2
cdr3_nt: TGTGCCAGCGGGAACGGGGGGTACGAGCAGTACTTC
cdr3_aa: CASGNGGYEQYF

clone_size: medium-sized
j_call: TRBJ2-3
v_call: TRBV28
d_call: .
cdr3_nt: TGTGCCAGCAGTCCATTAGGGGGAGGGATCAGGCCCACAGATACGCAGTATTTT
cdr3_aa: CASSPLGGGIRPTDTQYF

clone_size: few
j_call: TRBJ2-3
v_call: TRBV7-6
d_call: .
cdr3_nt: TGTGCCAGCAGCTTAATACGCACAGATACGCAGTATTTT
cdr3_aa: CASSLIRTDTQYF

clone_size: .
j_call: TRBJ1-6
v_call: TRBV6-5
d_call: .
cdr3_nt: TGTGCCAGCAGTTACTCAGGGGTTTACTCACCCCTCCACTTT
cdr3_aa: CASSYSGVYSPLHF

clone_size: .
j_call: TRBJ2-7
v_call: TRBV5-1
d_call: .
cdr3_nt: TGCGCCAGCAGCTTAAGGGTTTTCTACGAGCAGTACTTC
cdr3_aa: CASSLRVFYEQYF